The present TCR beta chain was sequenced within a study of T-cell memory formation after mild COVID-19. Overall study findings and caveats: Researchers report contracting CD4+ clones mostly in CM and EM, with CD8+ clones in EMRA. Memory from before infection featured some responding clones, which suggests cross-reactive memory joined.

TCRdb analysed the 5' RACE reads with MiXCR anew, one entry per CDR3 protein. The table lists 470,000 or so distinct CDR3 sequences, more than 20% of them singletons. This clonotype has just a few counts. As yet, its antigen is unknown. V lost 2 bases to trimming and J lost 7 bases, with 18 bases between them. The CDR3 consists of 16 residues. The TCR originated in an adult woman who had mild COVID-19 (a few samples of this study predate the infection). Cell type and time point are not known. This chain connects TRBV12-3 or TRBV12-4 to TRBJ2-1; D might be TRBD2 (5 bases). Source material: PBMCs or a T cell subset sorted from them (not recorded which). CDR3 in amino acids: CASSLRAGPARNEQFF. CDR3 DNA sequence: TGTGCCAGCAGTTTAAGGGCGGGCCCCGCTAGGAATGAGCAGTTCTTC.